This passage covers 2 T cell receptor beta chains from one sample sequenced in a study of cytomegalovirus exposure and HLA in healthy donors. Primers included in the PCR were 60 Vbeta and 13 Jbeta primers. Method: immunoSEQ multiplex PCR; TCRdb's copy keeps in-frame clones and lacks some. The sample has 140,000 or so clones, 76% seen once. The sample was PBMCs. All receptors derive from a woman aged 40 to 50 in good health and CMV-seronegative.

This clone was observed once. The chain employs TRBV21-1 and TRBJ1-5. TRBV21-1 has pseudogene status. This CDR3 comprises 14 residues. CDR3 sequence: CASSKRPRNQPQHF. The CDR3 nucleotides read TGTGCCAGCAGCAAGCGGCCTCGCAATCAGCCCCAGCATTTT.

The chain has TRBV7-6 and TRBJ2-7; 8 bases are shared with TRBD2. The CDR3 has 16 amino acids. V lost 5 bases and J lost 5; bases outside the gene matches: 14. CDR1 is SGHVS and CDR2 is FNYEAQ in the germline V gene. CDR3: CASSPTDGRVRNEQYF. The CDR3 bases are TGTGCCAGCAGCCCAACGGACGGGAGGGTCCGGAACGAGCAGTACTTC. Filled out from reference TRBV7-6 and TRBJ2-7, the complete variable domain reads GAGVSQSPRYKVTKRGQDVALRCDPISGHVSLYWYRQALGQGPEFLTYFNYEAQQDKSGLPNDRFSAERPEGSISTLTIQRTEQRDSAMYRCASSPTDGRVRNEQYFGPGTRLTVT.